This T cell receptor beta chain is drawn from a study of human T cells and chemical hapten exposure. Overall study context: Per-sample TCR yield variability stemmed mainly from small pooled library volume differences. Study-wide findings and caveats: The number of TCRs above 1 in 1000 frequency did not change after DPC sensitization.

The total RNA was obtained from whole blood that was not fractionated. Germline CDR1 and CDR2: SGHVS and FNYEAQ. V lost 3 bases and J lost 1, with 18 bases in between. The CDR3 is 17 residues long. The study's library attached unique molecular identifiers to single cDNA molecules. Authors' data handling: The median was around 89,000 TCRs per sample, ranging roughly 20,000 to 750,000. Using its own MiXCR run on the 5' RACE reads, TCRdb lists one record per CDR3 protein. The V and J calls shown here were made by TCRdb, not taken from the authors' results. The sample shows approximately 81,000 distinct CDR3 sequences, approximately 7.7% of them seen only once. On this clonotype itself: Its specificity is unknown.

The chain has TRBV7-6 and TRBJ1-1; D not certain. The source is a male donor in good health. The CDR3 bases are TGTGCCAGCAGCTTTCAGCGCCTAGGCCAGGAGAACACTGAAGCTTTCTTT. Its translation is CASSFQRLGQENTEAFF.